Presented here are 16 T cell receptor beta chains from one specimen sequenced in a study of sequential checkpoint blockade in melanoma. The treatment is: randomized to nivolumab then ipilimumab (arm A) or the reverse (arm B). Profiling relied on immunoSEQ multiplex PCR, and the TCRdb table lists in-frame clones only, not all of them. The repertoire includes some 31,000 clones, 86% of them detected once, and roughly 23% sits in the top ten. Sequencing was performed on CD8+ T cells sorted from blood (inferred from file names), taken from a patient given nivolumab and ipilimumab in sequence. The receptors were sampled from a human donor with melanoma.

The chain carries TRBV2 and TRBJ2-5, with D perhaps TRBD1 (6 bases). Germline assignment: CDR1 SNHLY and CDR2 FYNNEI. The CDR3 has 14 amino acids. The germline V and J ends were trimmed by 3 bases and 4 bases, with 12 bases remaining between them. The CDR3 nucleotides read TGTGCCAGCAGTGATGTGACACAGGGAGAGACCCAGTACTTC. Translation gives CASSDVTQGETQYF.

The J gene is TRBJ2-7, the V gene TRBV7-9; 7 bases agree with TRBD1. The CDR3 runs 12 residues. Germline CDR1 reads SEHNR; CDR2 reads FQNEAQ (reference sequence). Trimming cost V 5 bases and J 5 bases; bases outside gene matches: 3. In DNA form, the CDR3 reads TGTGCCAGCAGCCCAGACAGGGACGAGCAGTACTTC. Its protein is CASSPDRDEQYF.

The chain combines TRBV7-9 with TRBJ1-2, with a tentative D call TRBD1 (5 bases). Germline lookup yields CDR1 SEHNR and CDR2 FQNEAQ (reference sequence). The CDR3 sequence is 15 residues long. V shed 5 bases and J shed 5 bases, with 18 bases lying between them. The CDR3 is CASSRQATRVYGYTF. CDR3 nucleotides: TGTGCCAGCAGCCGCCAGGCCACCAGGGTTTATGGCTACACCTTC.

The chain combines TRBV9 with TRBJ2-7; 8 bases agree with TRBD1. Trimming at V came to 4 bases and at J to 2 bases, leaving 8 bases not matched to a gene. CDR3 length equals 15 residues. Germline loops: CDR1 SGDLS, CDR2 YYNGEE. CDR3 region: CASSPGQGSPYEQYF. The DNA of the CDR3 is TGTGCCAGCAGCCCCGGACAGGGATCCCCCTACGAGCAGTACTTC.

The V gene is TRBV9, the J gene TRBJ2-1, with 8 bases aligning to TRBD1. The length of the CDR3 is 18 residues. Trimming took 0 bases from V and 7 from J; bases not matched to a gene: 15. Germline-derived CDR1 and CDR2 are SGDLS and YYNGEE. The CDR3 DNA sequence: TGTGCCAGCAGCGTAGCTCATTTGGCCAGCCGGACAGGGAATGAGCAGTTCTTC. This gives the protein CASSVAHLASRTGNEQFF.

V is TRBV12-5 and J is TRBJ1-5; D is ambiguous. V was trimmed by 6 bases and J by 3 bases, leaving 6 bases between them. There are 12 residues in the CDR3. CDR1 and CDR2 (germline): LGHNT, FRNRAP. The chain's CDR3 is CASGSPNQPQHF. The CDR3 DNA is TGTGCTAGTGGGAGCCCCAATCAGCCCCAGCATTTT.

The CDR3 is CASSLDRGYEQYF. The CDR3 DNA reads TGTGCCAGCAGTTTGGACAGGGGCTACGAGCAGTACTTC. This chain connects TRBV27 to TRBJ2-7, with TRBD1 matching over 9 bases. V was pared by 3 bases and J by 3 bases, with 0 bases of the junction left unmatched. The V gene's germline CDR1 is MNHEY and CDR2 SMNVEV (reference sequence). The CDR3 loop spans 13 amino acids.

This chain joins TRBV7-8 and TRBJ2-4; tentatively, D is TRBD1 (7 bases). The CDR3 covers 16 residues. Trimming removed 5 bases at V and 1 base at J, with 15 bases between. Germline-derived CDR1 and CDR2 are SGHVS and FQNEAQ. CDR3 in amino acids: CASSPGQDYAKNIQYF. The CDR3 region has the DNA TGTGCCAGCAGCCCCGGACAGGACTACGCCAAAAACATTCAGTACTTC.

The chain recombines TRBV7-2 with TRBJ1-1, with no clear D. Trimming pared 3 bases from V and 1 base from J, leaving 18 bases between. Germline V lookup: CDR1 SGHTA, CDR2 FQGNSA. This CDR3 comprises 17 residues. DNA for the CDR3: TGTGCCAGCAGCTTTGGGTTCGGAGGTACCGCGAACACTGAAGCTTTCTTT. It translates to CASSFGFGGTANTEAFF.

The chain joins TRBV19 to TRBJ1-1, with TRBD1 identical over 7 bases. Looked up from germline, CDR1 is LNHDA and CDR2 is SQIVND (reference sequence). CDR3 length: 16 residues. V lost 0 bases, J lost 2 bases, and 6 bases stayed unmatched. The CDR3 sequence: CASSIDRTGSNTEAFF. CDR3 bases: TGTGCCAGTAGTATAGATCGGACAGGTTCTAACACTGAAGCTTTCTTT.

The chain uses TRBV28 and TRBJ1-5; D is possibly TRBD1 (5 bases). CDR1 is MDHEN and CDR2 is SYDVKM in the germline V gene. CDR3 length equals 12 residues. Trimming took off 7 bases at V and 4 bases at J, with 8 bases between the two ends. This CDR3 reads CASKAGNQPQHF. For the CDR3, the DNA is TGTGCCAGCAAGGCAGGGAATCAGCCCCAGCATTTT.

The chain recombines TRBV4-2 with TRBJ2-5; D is possibly TRBD1 (6 bases). The J call may be in error: the DNA end matches TRBJ2-7 better. Germline CDR1 reads LGHNA; CDR2 reads YNFKEQ. The CDR3 is 15 residues long. CDR3 in amino acids: CASSQGRDNSYEQYF. DNA for the CDR3: TGTGCCAGCAGCCAAGGACGGGACAACTCCTACGAGCAGTACTTC.

This clone was seen only once. CDR3 region: CASPGQFGNTIYF. For the CDR3, the DNA is TGTGCCAGCCCCGGACAGTTTGGAAACACCATATATTTT. V gene TRBV18 combines with J gene TRBJ1-3; maybe TRBD1 (6 bases). The CDR3 runs 13 residues. V was trimmed by 8 bases and J by 3 bases, leaving 11 bases between them. CDR1 is KGHSH, CDR2 LQKENI, per germline.

CDR3 nucleotide sequence: TGCGCCAGCAGCTTCACAGTTAGCACAGATACGCAGTATTTT. This encodes CASSFTVSTDTQYF. The V gene is TRBV5-1, the J gene TRBJ2-3; D gene unclear. Trimming took 2 bases from V and 0 from J, leaving 7 bases between them. Germline V lookup: CDR1 SGHRS, CDR2 YFSETQ. There are 14 residues in the CDR3.

The chain links TRBV11-2 to TRBJ2-2; no clear D. Germline lookup yields CDR1 SGHAT and CDR2 FQNNGV. The V end was cut by 1 base, the J end by 3 bases, with 3 bases between. This CDR3 is 13 amino acids long. In DNA, the CDR3 is TGTGCCAGCAGCTTAGTCTACACCGGGGAGCTGTTTTTT. It is translated as CASSLVYTGELFF. The full variable domain, completed using reference TRBV11-2 and TRBJ2-2, is EAGVAQSPRYKIIEKRQSVAFWCNPISGHATLYWYQQILGQGPKLLIQFQNNGVVDDSQLPKDRFSAERLKGVDSTLKIQPAKLEDSAVYLCASSLVYTGELFFGEGSRLTVL.

This chain uses TRBV29-1 with TRBJ2-7; possible D gene TRBD1, 6 bases. The CDR3 has 13 residues. The V end lost 2 bases, the J end lost 3 bases, and 11 bases lay between the germline ends. Germline CDR1 and CDR2: SQVTM and ANQGSEA. The CDR3 here is CSVEFKQGYEQYF. The CDR3 DNA reads TGCAGCGTTGAATTTAAACAGGGCTACGAGCAGTACTTC.